The TCR beta chain under discussion was sequenced for a study of cytomegalovirus exposure and HLA in healthy donors. V lost 0 bases to trimming and J lost 3 bases, with 13 bases between them. In germline, CDR1 is SGHRS, CDR2 YFSETQ. CDR3 length: 15 amino acids. PCR was performed using 60 Vbeta and 13 Jbeta primers. Profiled with immunoSEQ multiplex PCR; TCRdb holds only in-frame clones, not every one. The repertoire holds approximately 120,000 clones, with more than 75% as singletons. This clone came up a few times. Sequences were obtained from PBMCs. The V gene is TRBV5-1, the J gene TRBJ2-7; D perhaps matches TRBD1 (5 bases). The source of this sequence is a woman between 55 and 75 years old in good health and CMV-seropositive. The CDR3 loop reads CASSLGSAGNYEQYF. In DNA, the CDR3 is TGCGCCAGCAGCTTGGGTTCGGCAGGGAACTACGAGCAGTACTTC. Filled out from reference TRBV5-1 and TRBJ2-7, the complete variable domain reads KAGVTQTPRYLIKTRGQQVTLSCSPISGHRSVSWYQQTPGQGLQFLFEYFSETQRNKGNFPGRFSGRQFSNSRSEMNVSTLELGDSALYLCASSLGSAGNYEQYFGPGTRLTVT.